This note documents a single T cell receptor (beta chain) sequence. Antigen specificity is unknown. The source of the sample is a study of CD8 T cells in ankylosing spondylitis. The study, taken as a whole, reports: A TCR beta motif of eight highly homologous variants appeared characteristic of ankylosing spondylitis blood.

Libraries for TCR beta were made by quantitative 5'-RACE with molecular barcodes. TCRdb itself ran the 5' RACE reads through MiXCR, one entry per CDR3 protein. The sample records roughly 200,000 distinct CDR3 sequences, around 13% being singletons. The sequenced sample consisted of blood, either unsorted or a sorted T cell fraction (not recorded which). This receptor was obtained from a male donor with ankylosing spondylitis or in good health (not recorded which).

DNA of the CDR3: TGCGCCCCTTGGTACGAGCAGTACTTC. Residues: CAPWYEQYF. V and J are TRBV23-1 and TRBJ2-7; D is ambiguous. TRBV23-1 is reported as an ORF; its role is uncertain. V was trimmed by 11 bases and J by 4 bases, leaving 6 bases between them. The CDR3 totals 9 residues.